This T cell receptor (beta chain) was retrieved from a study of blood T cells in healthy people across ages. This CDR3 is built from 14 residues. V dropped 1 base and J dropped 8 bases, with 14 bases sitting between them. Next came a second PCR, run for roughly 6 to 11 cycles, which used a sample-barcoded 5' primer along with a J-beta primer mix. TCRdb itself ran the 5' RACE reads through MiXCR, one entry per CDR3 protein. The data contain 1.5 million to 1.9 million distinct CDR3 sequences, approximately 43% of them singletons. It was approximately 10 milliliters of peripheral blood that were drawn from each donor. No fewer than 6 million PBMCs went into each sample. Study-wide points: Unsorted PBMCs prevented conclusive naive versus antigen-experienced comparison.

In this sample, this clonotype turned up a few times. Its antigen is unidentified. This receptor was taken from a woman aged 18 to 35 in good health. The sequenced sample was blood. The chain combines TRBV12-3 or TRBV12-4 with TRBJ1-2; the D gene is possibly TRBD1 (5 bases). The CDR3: CASSLGGEEQGYTF. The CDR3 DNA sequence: TGTGCCAGCAGTTTAGGAGGGGAAGAACAAGGCTACACCTTC.